The 13 T cell receptor beta chains given below trace back to one sample, sequenced in a study of blood T cell repertoires in COVID-19. Assay used: immunoSEQ multiplex PCR; TCRdb lists only in-frame clones, some missing. The profile shows 140,000 to 150,000 clones, 70% to 90% of them singletons. The source material was peripheral blood. These receptors were taken from a human donor with acute or convalescent COVID-19. The donor label of this sample is uncertain.

The rearrangement links TRBV9 to TRBJ1-1; D is perhaps TRBD1 (5 bases). Germline CDR1 reads SGDLS; CDR2 reads YYNGEE. CDR3 length equals 14 residues. The V end was cut by 4 bases, the J end by 4 bases, with 14 bases between. CDR3: CASSPSLGGTEAFF. CDR3 DNA sequence: TGTGCCAGCAGCCCGTCCCTCGGGGGCACTGAAGCTTTCTTT.

The chain links TRBV7-3 to TRBJ2-3; D might be TRBD2 (6 bases). This CDR3 contains 17 residues. Trimming took off 1 base at V and 0 bases at J, with 14 bases between the two ends. Germline CDR1 is SGHTA and CDR2 is FQGTGA. The CDR3 reads CASSLIPRGPSTDTQYF. CDR3 coding DNA: TGTGCCAGCAGCTTAATTCCGCGGGGCCCGAGCACAGATACGCAGTATTTT.

This clone was observed a single time. The chain is built from TRBV6-2 or TRBV6-3 and TRBJ2-3, with 12 bases identical to TRBD2. J was trimmed by 0 bases and V by 2 bases; bases with no gene match: 12. This CDR3 has 20 residues. Germline V gene sequence: CDR1 MNHEY, CDR2 SVGEGT. The CDR3 loop reads CASSYPTSGGLIHSTDTQYF. CDR3 coding DNA: TGTGCCAGCAGTTACCCGACTAGCGGGGGCCTCATCCATAGCACAGATACGCAGTATTTT.

J is TRBJ2-3 and V is TRBV30; D remains unclear. V was trimmed by 1 base and J by 0 bases, leaving 8 bases between them. Germline CDR1 GTSNPN, CDR2 SVGIG (reference sequence). The length of the CDR3 is 14 residues. CDR3 nucleotides: TGTGCCTGGAGTGAGTTGGAGAGCACAGATACGCAGTATTTT. Translating it yields CAWSELESTDTQYF.

The CDR3: CASRLTGGSDGYTF. The CDR3 nucleotides read TGTGCCAGCAGGTTGACAGGGGGCTCGGATGGCTACACCTTC. The chain uses TRBV6-5 and TRBJ1-2, with 10 positions matching TRBD1. Per germline, CDR1 MNHEY and CDR2 SVGAGI. After removal of 6 bases from V and 6 bases from J, the junction contained 7 bases not matched to a gene. This CDR3 comprises 14 residues.

J is TRBJ2-1 and V is TRBV14; a weak D match, TRBD2 (6 bases). There are 16 residues in the CDR3. In germline, CDR1 is SGHDN, CDR2 FVKESK. The germline V and J ends were trimmed by 1 base and 2 bases, with 12 bases remaining between them. The CDR3, as DNA: TGTGCCAGCAGCCAAGTGGCTAGCGACCCCTACAATGAGCAGTTCTTC. Encoded protein: CASSQVASDPYNEQFF.

This clone was counted a few times. The CDR3 protein is CASSDSTGSGYGYTF. CDR3 sequence (DNA): TGTGCCAGCAGCGACTCGACAGGTTCTGGCTATGGCTACACCTTC. The chain combines TRBV7-9 with TRBJ1-2; tentatively, D is TRBD1 (6 bases). From germline, CDR1 is SEHNR and CDR2 FQNEAQ (reference sequence). The CDR3 loop spans 15 amino acids. V was cut by 5 bases and J by 4 bases, with 17 bases left in between.

The rearrangement joins TRBV14 to TRBJ1-2; the match to TRBD1 covers 10 bases. The J segment lost 4 bases and the V segment lost 0 bases, leaving 5 bases of the junction unmatched. Germline loops: CDR1 SGHDN, CDR2 FVKESK. This CDR3 is built from 16 residues. In DNA, the CDR3 is TGTGCCAGCAGCCAAGAGGACAGGGGGGTTGTCTATGGCTACACCTTC. Translated, it gives CASSQEDRGVVYGYTF.

J is TRBJ1-4 and V is TRBV7-2, with D perhaps matching TRBD1 (6 bases). CDR1 is SGHTA and CDR2 is FQGNSA in the germline V gene. The CDR3 covers 15 residues. The V gene lost 5 bases and the J gene lost 4 bases, with 14 bases spanning the gap. In nucleotides, the CDR3 is TGTGCCAGCAGCGCCGGACAGAGTTTTAATGAAAAACTGTTTTTT. Encoded protein: CASSAGQSFNEKLFF. The full variable domain, its missing parts supplied by reference TRBV7-2 and TRBJ1-4, is GAGVSQSPSNKVTEKGKDVELRCDPISGHTALYWYRQSLGQGLEFLIYFQGNSAPDKSGLPSDRFSAERTGGSVSTLTIQRTQQEDSAVYLCASSAGQSFNEKLFFGSGTQLSVL.

The chain links TRBV5-1 to TRBJ2-7; 12 bases agree with TRBD2. The CDR3 consists of 17 residues. V shed 4 bases and J 6 bases; nucleotides not matched to a gene: 14. Germline V CDR1 and CDR2: SGHRS, YFSETQ. In nucleotides, the CDR3 is TGCGCCAGCAGCACCAAGCCAAGACTAGCGGGAGTTCGCGAGCAGTACGTC. It translates to CASSTKPRLAGVREQYV.

This chain links TRBV6-6 with TRBJ1-5; D possibly corresponds to TRBD1 (5 bases). Germline CDR1 is MNHNY and CDR2 is SVGAGI (reference sequence). Trimming left V 5 bases short and J 7 bases short, with 18 bases between. The CDR3 covers 15 residues. CDR3 bases: TGTGCCAGCAGTACGAACGGGGGTCTGTTCCAGCCCCAGCATTTT. Translating gives CASSTNGGLFQPQHF.

The rearrangement links TRBV28 to TRBJ1-5; D possibly corresponds to TRBD1 (6 bases). CDR3 size: 14 residues. The germline V gene encodes CDR1 MDHEN and CDR2 SYDVKM. With 5 bases removed from V and 5 bases from J, the gap between germline ends came to 13 bases. CDR3 sequence reads: CASSPGQNHQPQHF. The CDR3 DNA is TGTGCCAGCAGTCCCGGACAGAACCATCAGCCCCAGCATTTT.

The chain's CDR3 is CATYGTAQRTDTQYF. The DNA for the CDR3 is TGTGCCACCTATGGTACAGCCCAACGGACAGATACGCAGTATTTT. V gene TRBV19 combines with J gene TRBJ2-3; D unresolved. V lost 10 bases and J lost 3, with 20 bases in between. This CDR3 region has 15 residues. Looked up from germline, CDR1 is LNHDA and CDR2 is SQIVND (reference sequence).